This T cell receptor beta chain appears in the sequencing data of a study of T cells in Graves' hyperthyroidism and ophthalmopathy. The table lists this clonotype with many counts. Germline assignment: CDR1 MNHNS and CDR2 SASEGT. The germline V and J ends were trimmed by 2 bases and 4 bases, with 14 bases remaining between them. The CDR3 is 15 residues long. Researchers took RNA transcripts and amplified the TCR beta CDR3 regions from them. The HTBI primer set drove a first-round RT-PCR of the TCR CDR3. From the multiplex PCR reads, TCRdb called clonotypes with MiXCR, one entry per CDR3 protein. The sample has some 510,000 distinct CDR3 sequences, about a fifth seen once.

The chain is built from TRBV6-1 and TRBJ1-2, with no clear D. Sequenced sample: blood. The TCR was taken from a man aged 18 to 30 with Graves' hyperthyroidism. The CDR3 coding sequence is TGTGCCAGCAGTGAATATACGCTGTCGATCTATGGCTACACCTTC. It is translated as CASSEYTLSIYGYTF.